The entry below describes one T cell receptor (beta chain). No antigen is known for it. There are no base qualities to consult, and no much larger clone falls within one base. This sample is part of a study of identifying expanded T cells in peripheral blood (dated by TCRdb to between 2018 and 2021). In terms of the full investigation: Separate aliquots of the same genomic DNA pool were sequenced to produce technical replicates, and four replicates were compared in pairs.

No immune events, such as infections, were documented for the healthy donors during the collection period. Time-dependent variance in a beta-binomial model of T-cell clone differential abundance was calibrated using healthy-donor blood repertoires as a training cohort. The training cohort included approximately 10 healthy donors, of whom 3 were female and 7 were male. The donors were between roughly 29 and 65 years old, with an average age of roughly 40 years. Whole blood from each healthy donor was obtained from a commercial supplier and was collected at three time points approximately 15 days apart. Genomic DNA was extracted from unsorted whole blood for immunosequencing. TCRbeta CDR3 regions were profiled with the immunoSEQ Assay using bias-controlled multiplex PCR amplification of genomic DNA. Per the source publication's procedure: To quantify the absolute abundance of each unique TCRbeta CDR3 region, the sequences were collapsed and filtered. Differential abundance was tested with two models: a binomial (Fisher-equivalent) model and a beta-binomial model that adds time-dependent variance fitted from healthy donors. Clones with fewer than 5 combined templates were excluded, and clones with Benjamini-Hochberg FDR below 0.01 were called differentially abundant. Using the form v = (b*log(k)+a)^2, the beta-binomial variance was modeled as a function of the total template count across the two samples. TCRdb holds this immuneACCESS table with in-frame rearrangements only. Some clones are missing; in checked studies, unresolved V genes explain under half, and the rest has no known cause. The DNA gave D and trimming, while V, J and clone size come from that table. Here the sample has 120,000 or so clones; roughly 84% occur a single time. The ten biggest clones cover 3.3% of the sample.

The CDR3 spans 13 residues, from the cysteine through the phenylalanine. The only DNA kept is the CDR3, 39 bases in frame from the first base. Based on the germline V gene, the CDR1 and CDR2 sequences are SQVTM and ANQGSEA. Trimming leaves V shorter by 8 bases and J shorter by 3 bases, with the junction holding 5 bases beyond the gene matches. Overall results and qualifications from the work: Across all healthy-donor time intervals, the beta-binomial model significantly cut both the number of clones called differentially abundant and the false-positive rate. The authors expected that over much longer intervals, such as months to years, biological variance in healthy repertoires might increase even further. For all healthy donors, the variance in clone template counts between two-week samples rose significantly as total template count increased. The binomial model flagged approximately 1.2 differentially abundant clones between technical replicates, compared with about 16 over around 2 weeks and 19 over around four weeks.

Recombination linked TRBV29-1 to TRBJ2-7; 12 junctional bases match TRBD2. The receptor was isolated from a person aged 18-70 years in good health. Input material: blood. The DNA reads as follows: TGCAGCATACCACTAGCGGGAGGCTACGAGCAGTACTTC. Translated, this gives CSIPLAGGYEQYF.